This TCR beta chain appears in the sequencing data of a study of blood T cell repertoires in COVID-19. The wider study: From T cells, B-cell-depleted T cells, or PBMCs came the material, which was cDNA or gDNA.

TCRdb's copy holds only in-frame clones and misses some; the assay was immunoSEQ multiplex PCR. The data hold 110,000 to 150,000 clones, with approximately 90% observed a single time. Germline CDR1 and CDR2: SGHTA and FQGNSA. The CDR3 has 16 residues. The V end lost 5 bases, the J end lost 3 bases, and 17 bases lay between the germline ends. The rearrangement joins TRBV7-2 to TRBJ1-5; possibly TRBD1 for D (6 bases). Sequences were obtained from peripheral blood. The source is a man between 60 and 75 years old with active or convalescent COVID-19. The CDR3 sequence: CASSLLGRGANQPQHF. DNA of the CDR3: TGTGCCAGCAGCCTCCTTGGGCGGGGGGCCAATCAGCCCCAGCATTTT. Looking up the rest from reference TRBV7-2 and TRBJ1-5 gives the full variable domain: GAGVSQSPSNKVTEKGKDVELRCDPISGHTALYWYRQSLGQGLEFLIYFQGNSAPDKSGLPSDRFSAERTGGSVSTLTIQRTQQEDSAVYLCASSLLGRGANQPQHFGDGTRLSIL.